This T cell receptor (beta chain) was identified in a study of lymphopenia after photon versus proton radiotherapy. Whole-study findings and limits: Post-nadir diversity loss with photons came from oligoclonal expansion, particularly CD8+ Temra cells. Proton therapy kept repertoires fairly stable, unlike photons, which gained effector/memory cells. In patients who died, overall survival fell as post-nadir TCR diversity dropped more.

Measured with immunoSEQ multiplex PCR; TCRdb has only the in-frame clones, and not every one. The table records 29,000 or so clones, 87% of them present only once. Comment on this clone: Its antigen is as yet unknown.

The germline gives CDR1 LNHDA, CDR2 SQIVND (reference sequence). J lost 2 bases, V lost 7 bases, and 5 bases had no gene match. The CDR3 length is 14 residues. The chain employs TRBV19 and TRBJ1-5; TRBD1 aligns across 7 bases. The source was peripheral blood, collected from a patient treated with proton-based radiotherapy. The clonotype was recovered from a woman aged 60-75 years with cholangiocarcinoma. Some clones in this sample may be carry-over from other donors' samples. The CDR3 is CASTNRGGNQPQHF. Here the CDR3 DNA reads TGTGCCAGTACGAACAGGGGTGGCAATCAGCCCCAGCATTTT.